Listed here are 28 T cell receptor beta chains from one sample, sequenced in a study of blood T cells in healthy people across ages (dated by TCRdb to between 2015 and 2017). Library preparation was by 5' RACE. A second PCR of about 7 to 12 cycles was run with a J-beta primer mix and a sample-barcoded 5' primer. TCRdb took the public reads, trimmed them with fastp at Q25, ran MiXCR for clone calling and kept in-frame beta chains. Merged by CDR3 protein, the rows form single entries marked with the most common genes and DNA. Across this sample there are 1.5 million to 2 million distinct CDR3 sequences, with about two fifths seen only once. In total, the top ten clones hold under 25% of the sample. The source material was blood. The receptors were gathered from a human donor in good health.

V usage is TRBV10-3 and J usage is TRBJ1-6; D is unresolved. V lost 9 bases and J lost 8, with 17 bases in between. Germline V lookup: CDR1 ENHRY, CDR2 SYGVKD. This CDR3 comprises 14 residues. In DNA, the CDR3 is TGTGCCATTCGGACGGAAATATCGGATTCACCCCTCCACTTT. It specifies CAIRTEISDSPLHF.

This clonotype was counted between two and nine times. The chain carries TRBV7-2 and TRBJ1-4; no clear D. The germline CDR1 and CDR2 sequences are SGHTA and FQGNSA. The ends were cut back, 4 bases at V and 4 bases at J, with 13 bases in the middle. The CDR3 covers 15 residues. CDR3 in amino acids: CASSSATALNEKLFF. In DNA, the CDR3 is TGTGCCAGCAGCTCTGCTACAGCACTTAATGAAAAACTGTTTTTT.

The rearrangement uses TRBV5-1 and TRBJ2-7; possible D gene TRBD1, 6 bases. From germline, CDR1 is SGHRS and CDR2 YFSETQ. This CDR3 has 17 amino acids. Trimming stripped 5 bases from V and 0 bases from J, with 21 bases between. The CDR3 protein is CASSRALQGGGSYEQYF. The CDR3, as DNA: TGCGCCAGCAGTCGCGCCCTACAGGGTGGGGGCTCCTACGAGCAGTACTTC.

V usage is TRBV12-3 or TRBV12-4 and J usage is TRBJ2-1; either TRBD1 or TRBD2 may fit D (5 bases each). With 6 bases removed from V and 9 bases from J, the gap between germline ends came to 15 bases. This CDR3 spans 13 amino acids. The chain's CDR3 is CASRPGPASEQFF. The CDR3 DNA reads as TGTGCCAGCAGGCCGGGACCGGCTAGTGAGCAGTTCTTC.

A word on this clonotype: One junction end does not reproduce the germline sequence, and a read error may be involved. The chain has TRBV4-3 and TRBJ2-1; possible D gene TRBD1, 7 bases. The germline gives CDR1 LGHNA, CDR2 YSLEER. This CDR3 has 15 residues. The CDR3 loop reads CASSQDRGVWNGQFF. The CDR3 coding sequence is TGCGCCAGCAGCCAAGACAGGGGGGTTTGGAATGGGCAGTTCTTC.

This clonotype was seen a few times. The V gene is TRBV3-1, the J gene TRBJ2-5, with D unresolved. Trimming took 1 base from V and 9 from J, leaving 9 bases between them. In germline, CDR1 is LGHDT, CDR2 YNNKEL (reference sequence). The CDR3 totals 12 residues. In nucleotides, the CDR3 is TGTGCCAGCAGCCAAGGTCAAAGGGCCCAGTACTTC. Amino acid sequence: CASSQGQRAQYF.

This clonotype appeared a few times. The rearrangement joins TRBV4-1 to TRBJ2-3, with a possible D match to TRBD1 (6 bases). V gave up 0 bases and J gave up 0 bases, with 28 bases separating them. Germline V lookup: CDR1 MGHRA, CDR2 YSYEKL. The CDR3 is 22 amino acids. Here the CDR3 DNA reads TGCGCCAGCAGCCAAGATGACAGGATGGAGTGGGGCTTGCATTCTAGCACAGATACGCAGTATTTT. Translation gives CASSQDDRMEWGLHSSTDTQYF.

The chain recombines TRBV19 with TRBJ2-3, with D perhaps matching TRBD1 or TRBD2 (5 bases each). CDR3 length: 15 amino acids. The V gene lost 8 bases and the J gene lost 2 bases, with 17 bases spanning the gap. Germline CDR1 is LNHDA and CDR2 is SQIVND (reference sequence). In nucleotides, the CDR3 is TGTGCCAGTCTTAACCGGGACCGTTACACAGATACGCAGTATTTT. Protein: CASLNRDRYTDTQYF.

This rearrangement joins TRBV5-1 to TRBJ1-4; no definite D call. The germline V gene encodes CDR1 SGHRS and CDR2 YFSETQ. V lost 4 bases and J 3 bases, leaving 10 bases between the germline ends. The CDR3 spans 14 residues. As DNA, the CDR3 is TGCGCCAGCAGCGTAACAGTGTCTAATGAAAAACTGTTTTTT. Translation gives CASSVTVSNEKLFF.

The chain recombines TRBV13 with TRBJ1-1; 7 positions agree with TRBD1. Germline CDR1 PRHDT, CDR2 FYEKMQ (reference sequence). The CDR3 totals 15 residues. V lost 4 bases to trimming and J lost 6 bases; unmatched junction nucleotides: 11. CDR3 sequence reads: CASSSRTGVNAEAFF. The CDR3 region has the DNA TGTGCCAGCAGCTCCAGAACAGGGGTAAATGCTGAAGCTTTCTTT.

The chain employs TRBV7-2 and TRBJ2-7; 9 bases line up with TRBD2. This CDR3 is built from 14 residues. The germline CDR1 and CDR2 sequences are SGHTA and FQGNSA. After removal of 6 bases from V and 4 bases from J, the junction contained 7 bases not matched to a gene. The chain's CDR3 is CASRKAGGSYEQYF. In DNA form, the CDR3 reads TGTGCCAGCAGGAAAGCGGGAGGCTCGTACGAGCAGTACTTC.

This clonotype occurred a few times. The V and J genes are TRBV15 and TRBJ2-4, with TRBD1 matching 9 bases. The J call is doubtful: the DNA matches TRBJ2-7 better. This CDR3 is built from 16 residues. Germline V gene data show CDR1 as LNHNV and CDR2 as YYDKDF (reference sequence). Here the CDR3 DNA reads TGTGCCACCAGCAGGGGCCTCCGGGACAGGGCCCACGAGCAGTACTTC. Its protein product is CATSRGLRDRAHEQYF.

This clonotype was found a few times. The chain links TRBV11-1 to TRBJ2-7, with D tentatively TRBD2 (7 bases). CDR1 is SGHAT, CDR2 FQDESV, per germline (reference sequence). V was trimmed by 1 base and J by 0 bases, leaving 19 bases between them. CDR3 length equals 18 residues. The CDR3 is CASSLGPPDRTSSYEQYF. CDR3 sequence (DNA): TGTGCCAGCAGCTTAGGCCCTCCAGACAGGACTAGCTCCTACGAGCAGTACTTC.

This clonotype was seen a few times. The chain carries TRBV9 and TRBJ2-3, with D possibly being TRBD2 (6 bases). V lost 0 bases and J lost 0, with 14 bases in between. The V gene's germline CDR1 is SGDLS and CDR2 YYNGEE. This CDR3 spans 17 amino acids. The CDR3 nucleotides are TGTGCCAGCAGCGTAGCTACGACTAGAACTAGCACAGATACGCAGTATTTT. Its protein product is CASSVATTRTSTDTQYF.

This clonotype showed up just a few times. The chain links TRBV6-5 to TRBJ2-7; 8 bases match TRBD1. The CDR3 extends over 19 amino acids. The germline V gene has CDR1 MNHEY and CDR2 SVGAGI. The trim removed 0 bases at V and 6 bases at J, leaving 19 bases unmatched. The CDR3 sequence is CASSYSITQGASSVFEQYF. The CDR3 DNA is TGTGCCAGCAGTTACTCGATAACTCAGGGGGCCTCTTCGGTTTTCGAGCAGTACTTC.

This clonotype was counted only a few times. A much larger clone is a single base away; this may be a read error. This chain uses TRBV4-3 with TRBJ1-1; TRBD1 aligns across 8 bases. Germline trimming cut 4 bases from V and 10 bases from J; bases unmatched to any gene: 14. The CDR3 is 15 residues long. The germline CDR1 and CDR2 sequences are LGHNA and YSLEER. CDR3 DNA sequence: TGCGCCAGCAGCCTAACCCGGGACAGGACATCTGGAGCTTTCTTT. Protein: CASSLTRDRTSGAFF.

Only a few counts were recorded for this clonotype. The chain carries TRBV27 and TRBJ1-1, with TRBD1 matching over 9 bases. CDR1 is MNHEY, CDR2 SMNVEV, per germline (reference sequence). The CDR3 is made up of 15 amino acids. Trimming at V came to 4 bases and at J to 3 bases, leaving 6 bases not matched to a gene. The CDR3 region is CASSYDRGSYTEAFF. The CDR3 nucleotides are TGTGCCAGCAGTTACGACAGGGGGAGCTACACTGAAGCTTTCTTT.

This clonotype has a handful of counts. The chain employs TRBV29-1 and TRBJ2-6; the match to TRBD1 covers 8 bases. Germline V gives CDR1 SQVTM, CDR2 ANQGSEA. V shed 5 bases, J shed 0 bases, and the junction held 15 bases outside the gene matches. The CDR3 has 19 residues. The CDR3 DNA reads TGCAGCGTTCGGACAGGGTACGGAATAAGTCGCTCTGGGGCCAACGTCCTGACTTTC. It is translated as CSVRTGYGISRSGANVLTF.

This clonotype was counted between two and nine times. One end of the junction fails to match germline, which may point to a read error. The chain is built from TRBV20-1 and TRBJ1-2, with unresolved D. Germline values: CDR1 DFQATT, CDR2 SNEGSKA (reference sequence). This CDR3 has 11 residues. The CDR3 coding sequence is TGCAGTGCTGAGCCTTACTATGGCTACACCTTT. Translated: CSAEPYYGYTF.

The table lists this clonotype with a few counts. This chain connects TRBV12-3 or TRBV12-4 to TRBJ2-7, with a possible D match to TRBD1 (6 bases). CDR3 length: 12 residues. V lost 6 bases and J lost 7, with 13 bases in between. The chain's CDR3 is CASRRTVLEQYF. The CDR3 DNA sequence: TGTGCCAGCAGGAGGACAGTTCTTGAGCAGTACTTC.

This chain joins TRBV29-1 and TRBJ2-2; no firm D call. V was clipped by 3 bases and J by 1 base, with 6 bases between them. The CDR3 consists of 13 residues. CDR1 and CDR2 from the germline V gene are SQVTM and ANQGSEA. CDR3 coding DNA: TGCAGCGTTGATATCGGGAACACCGGGGAGCTGTTTTTT. This encodes CSVDIGNTGELFF.

This clonotype was detected only a few times. This chain's CDR3 is CSAETGAGYGYTF. For the CDR3, the DNA is TGCAGCGCCGAGACAGGGGCTGGCTATGGCTACACCTTC. V gene TRBV29-1 combines with J gene TRBJ1-2, with TRBD1 matching 8 bases. V shed 7 bases and J 4 bases; nucleotides not matched to a gene: 8. The CDR3 is 13 amino acids. The germline gives CDR1 SQVTM, CDR2 ANQGSEA.

The V call is TRBV20-1, the J call TRBJ2-7, with D unclear. Germline V lookup: CDR1 DFQATT, CDR2 SNEGSKA (reference sequence). V was trimmed by 0 bases and J by 4 bases, leaving 19 bases between them. The CDR3 sequence is 16 residues long. The CDR3, as DNA: TGCAGTGCTAGAGAATCTACCGGGTTTGATATTTACGAGCAGTACTTC. This codes for CSARESTGFDIYEQYF.

The CDR3 protein is CASSSLLGGLTEAFF. CDR3 DNA: TGTGCCAGCAGTTCCCTCCTGGGGGGATTAACTGAAGCTTTCTTT. The genes are TRBV12-3 or TRBV12-4 and TRBJ1-1, with D maybe TRBD1 (5 bases). The CDR3 consists of 15 residues. Trimming stripped 4 bases from V and 5 bases from J, with 17 bases between.

This clonotype has a handful of counts. The CDR3 here is CASSQVAGGTSTDTQYF. CDR3 bases: TGTGCCAGCAGCCAAGTAGCGGGGGGCACTAGCACAGATACGCAGTATTTT. V gene TRBV4-2 combines with J gene TRBJ2-3; TRBD2 agrees at 10 bases. V dropped 1 base and J dropped 0; count of bases not matched to a gene: 4. In germline, CDR1 is LGHNA, CDR2 YNFKEQ. The length of the CDR3 is 17 residues.

V and J are TRBV5-1 and TRBJ2-5; maybe TRBD1 (6 bases). TRBJ2-7 matches the DNA end more closely, so the J call is doubtful. Germline V gene sequence: CDR1 SGHRS, CDR2 YFSETQ. The CDR3 covers 14 residues. Here the CDR3 DNA reads TGCGCCAGCAGCCTGTCAGGGGACCACTACGAGCAGTACTTC. Encoded protein: CASSLSGDHYEQYF.

This clonotype was counted a few times. The chain has TRBV5-1 and TRBJ2-3; 8 bases line up with TRBD1. The CDR3 runs to 15 residues. Germline assignment: CDR1 SGHRS and CDR2 YFSETQ. The junction had 7 bases not matched to a gene; V was cut back by 4 bases and J by 3 bases. The CDR3 here is CASSPQGAGTDTQYF. As DNA, the CDR3 is TGCGCCAGCAGCCCCCAGGGGGCTGGTACAGATACGCAGTATTTT.

This clonotype was recorded once. One junction end disagrees with the germline gene, perhaps due to a read error. This chain uses TRBV7-2 with TRBJ2-5, with D possibly TRBD2 on 7 matching bases. The CDR3 is 15 residues long. Germline V lookup: CDR1 SGHTA, CDR2 FQGNSA. The CDR3 sequence is CASSLADRAGTSQYF. CDR3 DNA sequence: TGCGCCAGCAGCTTGGCCGATCGAGCGGGGACATCCCAGTACTTC.